The clone carrying this T cell receptor gamma chain was counted between two and nine times. The antigen remains unidentified. The sample is drawn from a study of human gamma delta and Vdelta1 T cells. V was clipped by 0 bases and J by 3 bases; unmatched bases: 7. Germline V gene data show CDR1 as VENAVY and CDR2 as YDSYNSRV. This CDR3 spans 16 amino acids. The study, taken as a whole, reports: Delta One T cells were reportedly polyclonal and broadly cytotoxic against acute myeloid leukemia.

TCRdb fed the PCR reads to CATT. Seen here are several thousand gamma-chain clones, 45% observed once, and the top ten hold about 2.4%. The clonotype was recovered from a human donor in good health. Source material: Vdelta1 gamma-delta T cells from blood grown in culture (DOT cells). This chain links TRGV8 with TRGJP2. The CDR3 sequence is CATWDRPRGSDWIKTF. For the CDR3, the DNA is TGTGCCACCTGGGATAGGCCCCGGGGTAGTGATTGGATCAAGACGTTT.